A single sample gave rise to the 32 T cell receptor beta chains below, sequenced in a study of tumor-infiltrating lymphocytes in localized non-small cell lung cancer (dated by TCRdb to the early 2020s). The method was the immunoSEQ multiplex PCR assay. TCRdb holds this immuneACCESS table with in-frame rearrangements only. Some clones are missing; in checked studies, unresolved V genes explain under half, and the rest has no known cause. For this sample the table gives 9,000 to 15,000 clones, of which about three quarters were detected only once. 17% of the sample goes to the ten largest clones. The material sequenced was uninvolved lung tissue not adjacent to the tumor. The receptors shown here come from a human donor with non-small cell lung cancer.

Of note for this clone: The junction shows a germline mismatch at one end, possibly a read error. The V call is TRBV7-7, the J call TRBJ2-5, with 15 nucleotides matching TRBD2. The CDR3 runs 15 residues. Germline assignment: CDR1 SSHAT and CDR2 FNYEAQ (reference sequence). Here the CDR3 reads CASSLGLAGGETQYF. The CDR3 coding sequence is TGTGCTAGCAGCTTGGGACTAGCGGGGGGAGAGACCCAGTACTTC.

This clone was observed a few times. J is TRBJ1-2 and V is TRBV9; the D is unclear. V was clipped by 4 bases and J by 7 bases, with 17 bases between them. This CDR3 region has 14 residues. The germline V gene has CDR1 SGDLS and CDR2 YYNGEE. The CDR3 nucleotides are TGTGCCAGCAGCAGAGACACCGTCGCTGCTGGCTACACCTTC. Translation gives CASSRDTVAAGYTF.

This CDR3 is CASSYSSYRYTEAFF. As DNA, the CDR3 is TGTGCCAGCAGTTACTCCTCGTATAGGTACACTGAAGCTTTCTTT. The V gene is TRBV6-5, the J gene TRBJ1-1; D call uncertain. With 0 bases removed from V and 3 bases from J, the gap between germline ends came to 11 bases. Germline V gives CDR1 MNHEY, CDR2 SVGAGI. The CDR3 length is 15 residues.

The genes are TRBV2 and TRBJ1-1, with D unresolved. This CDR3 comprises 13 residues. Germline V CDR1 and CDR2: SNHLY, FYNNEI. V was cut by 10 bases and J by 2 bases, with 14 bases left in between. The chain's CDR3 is CATHREFNTEAFF. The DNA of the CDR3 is TGTGCCACCCACCGGGAGTTCAACACTGAAGCTTTCTTT.

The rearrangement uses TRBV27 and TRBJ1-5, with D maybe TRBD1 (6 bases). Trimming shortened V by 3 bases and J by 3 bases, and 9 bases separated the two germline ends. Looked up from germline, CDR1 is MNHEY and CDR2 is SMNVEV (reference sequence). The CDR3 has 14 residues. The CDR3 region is CASSLNRANQPQHF. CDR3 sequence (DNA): TGTGCCAGCAGTTTGAACAGGGCCAATCAGCCCCAGCATTTT.

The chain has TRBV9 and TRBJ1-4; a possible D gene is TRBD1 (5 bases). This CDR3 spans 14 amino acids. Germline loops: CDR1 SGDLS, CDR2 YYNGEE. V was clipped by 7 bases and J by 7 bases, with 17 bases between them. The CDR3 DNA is TGTGCCAGCGATAGGGGTGCCCGGGGTGAAAAACTGTTTTTT. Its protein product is CASDRGARGEKLFF.

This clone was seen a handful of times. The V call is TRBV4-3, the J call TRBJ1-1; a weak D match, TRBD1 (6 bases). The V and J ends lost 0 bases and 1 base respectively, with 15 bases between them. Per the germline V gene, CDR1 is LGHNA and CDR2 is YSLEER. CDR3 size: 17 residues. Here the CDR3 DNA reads TGCGCCAGCAGCCAAGATGCCAGAGGGGGGGCGAACACTGAAGCTTTCTTT. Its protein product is CASSQDARGGANTEAFF.

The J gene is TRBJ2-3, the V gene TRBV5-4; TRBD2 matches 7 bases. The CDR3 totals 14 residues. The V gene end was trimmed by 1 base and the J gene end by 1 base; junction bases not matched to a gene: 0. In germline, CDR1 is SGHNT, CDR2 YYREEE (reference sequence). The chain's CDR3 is CASSLREGTDTQYF. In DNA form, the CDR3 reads TGTGCCAGCAGCTTGCGGGAGGGCACAGATACGCAGTATTTT.

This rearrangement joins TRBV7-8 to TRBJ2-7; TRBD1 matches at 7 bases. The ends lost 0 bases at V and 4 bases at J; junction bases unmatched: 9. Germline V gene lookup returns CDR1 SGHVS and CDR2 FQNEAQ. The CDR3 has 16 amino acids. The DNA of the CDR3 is TGTGCCAGCAGCTTAGCCCAGGGGGTAAAACTATACGAGCAGTACTTC. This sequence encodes CASSLAQGVKLYEQYF.

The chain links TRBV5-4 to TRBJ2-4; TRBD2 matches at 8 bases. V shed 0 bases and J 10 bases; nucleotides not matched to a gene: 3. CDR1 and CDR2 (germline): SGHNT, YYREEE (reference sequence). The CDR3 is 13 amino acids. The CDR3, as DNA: TGTGCCAGCAGCTTGGCCGGGGGGGGTATTCAGTACTTC. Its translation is CASSLAGGGIQYF.

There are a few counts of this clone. CDR3 bases: TGTGCTAGTGGAAACAACTATGGACTAGCGGGAGTGTACAATGAGCAGTTCTTC. This sequence encodes CASGNNYGLAGVYNEQFF. The chain employs TRBV12-5 and TRBJ2-1; 13 bases align to TRBD2. V dropped 6 bases and J dropped 4; count of bases not matched to a gene: 12. Germline V gives CDR1 LGHNT, CDR2 FRNRAP. This CDR3 contains 18 residues.

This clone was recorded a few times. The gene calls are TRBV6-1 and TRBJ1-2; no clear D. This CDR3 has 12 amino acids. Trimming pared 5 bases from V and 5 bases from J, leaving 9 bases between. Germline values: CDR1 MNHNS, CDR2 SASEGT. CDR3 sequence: CASSTDEYGYTF. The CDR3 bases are TGTGCCAGCAGTACGGACGAGTATGGCTACACCTTC.

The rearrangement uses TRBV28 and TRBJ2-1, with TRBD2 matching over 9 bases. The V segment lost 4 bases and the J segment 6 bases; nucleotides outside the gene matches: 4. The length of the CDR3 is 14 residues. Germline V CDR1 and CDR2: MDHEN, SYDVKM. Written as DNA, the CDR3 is TGTGCCAGCAGTTGGACTAGCGAAGGCAATGAGCAGTTCTTC. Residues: CASSWTSEGNEQFF.

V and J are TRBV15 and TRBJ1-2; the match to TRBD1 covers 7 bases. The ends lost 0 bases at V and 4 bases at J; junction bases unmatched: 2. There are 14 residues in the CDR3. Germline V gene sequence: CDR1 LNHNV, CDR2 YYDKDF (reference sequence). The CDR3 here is CATSREGGSYGYTF. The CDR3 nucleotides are TGTGCCACCAGCAGAGAAGGGGGCAGCTATGGCTACACCTTC.

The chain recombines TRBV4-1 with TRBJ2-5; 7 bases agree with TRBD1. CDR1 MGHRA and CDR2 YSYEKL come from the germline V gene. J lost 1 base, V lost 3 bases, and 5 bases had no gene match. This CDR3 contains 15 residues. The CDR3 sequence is CASSHINRGQETQYF. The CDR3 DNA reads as TGCGCCAGCAGCCACATAAACAGGGGCCAAGAGACCCAGTACTTC.

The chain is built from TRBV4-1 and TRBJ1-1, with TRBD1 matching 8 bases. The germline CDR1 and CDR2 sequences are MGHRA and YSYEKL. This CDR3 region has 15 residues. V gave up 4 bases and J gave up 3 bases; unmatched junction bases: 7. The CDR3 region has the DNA TGCGCCAGCAGCCTGACAGGGGTTTCAGACACTGAAGCTTTCTTT. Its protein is CASSLTGVSDTEAFF.

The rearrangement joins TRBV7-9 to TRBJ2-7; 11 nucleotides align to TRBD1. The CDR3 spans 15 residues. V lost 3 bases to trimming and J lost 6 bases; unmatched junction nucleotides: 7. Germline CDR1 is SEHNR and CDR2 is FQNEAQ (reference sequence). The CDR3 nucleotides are TGTGCCAGCAGCTTTGGAGGACAGGGGGCGCTCGAGCAGTACTTC. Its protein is CASSFGGQGALEQYF.

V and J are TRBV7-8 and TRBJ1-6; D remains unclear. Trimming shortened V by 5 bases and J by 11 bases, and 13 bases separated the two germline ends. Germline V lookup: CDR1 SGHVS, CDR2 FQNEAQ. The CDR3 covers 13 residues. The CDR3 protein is CASSANRFPPLHF. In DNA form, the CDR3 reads TGTGCCAGCAGCGCTAACCGATTTCCACCCCTCCACTTT. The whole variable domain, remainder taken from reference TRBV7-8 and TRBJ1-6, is GAGVSQSPRYKVAKRGQDVALRCDPISGHVSLFWYQQALGQGPEFLTYFQNEAQLDKSGLPSDRFFAERPEGSVSTLKIQRTQQEDSAVYLCASSANRFPPLHFGNGTRLTVT.

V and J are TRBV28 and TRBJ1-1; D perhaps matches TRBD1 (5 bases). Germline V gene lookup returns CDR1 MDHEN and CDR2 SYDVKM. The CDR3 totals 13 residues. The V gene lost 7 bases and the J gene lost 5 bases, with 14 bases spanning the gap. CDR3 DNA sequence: TGTGCCAGCACTATTACCAGGGAAACTGAAGCTTTCTTT. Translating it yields CASTITRETEAFF.

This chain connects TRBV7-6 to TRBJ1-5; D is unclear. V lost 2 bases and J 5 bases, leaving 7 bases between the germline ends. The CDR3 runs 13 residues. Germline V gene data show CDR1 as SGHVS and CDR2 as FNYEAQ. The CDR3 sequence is CASSLSYDQPQHF. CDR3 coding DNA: TGTGCCAGCAGCTTATCGTACGATCAGCCCCAGCATTTT.

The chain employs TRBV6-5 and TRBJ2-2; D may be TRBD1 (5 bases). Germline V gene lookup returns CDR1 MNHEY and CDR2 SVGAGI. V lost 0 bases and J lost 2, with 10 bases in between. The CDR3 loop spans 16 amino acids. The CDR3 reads CASSYSPTVNTGELFF. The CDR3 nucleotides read TGTGCCAGCAGTTACTCACCGACAGTAAACACCGGGGAGCTGTTTTTT.

The CDR3 reads CASNVRQRVHGELFF. The CDR3 nucleotides read TGTGCCAGCAATGTGAGACAGCGAGTACACGGGGAGCTGTTTTTT. The chain carries TRBV2 and TRBJ2-2, with D maybe TRBD1 (5 bases). Germline CDR1 reads SNHLY; CDR2 reads FYNNEI. V was clipped by 7 bases and J by 7 bases, with 19 bases between them. CDR3 length: 15 residues.

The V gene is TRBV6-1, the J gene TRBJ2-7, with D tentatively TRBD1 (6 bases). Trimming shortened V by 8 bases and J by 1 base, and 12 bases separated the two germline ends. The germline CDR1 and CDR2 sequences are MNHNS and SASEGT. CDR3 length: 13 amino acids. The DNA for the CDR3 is TGTGCCAGCGGTTCCGGGACATCCTACGAGCAGTACTTC. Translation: CASGSGTSYEQYF.

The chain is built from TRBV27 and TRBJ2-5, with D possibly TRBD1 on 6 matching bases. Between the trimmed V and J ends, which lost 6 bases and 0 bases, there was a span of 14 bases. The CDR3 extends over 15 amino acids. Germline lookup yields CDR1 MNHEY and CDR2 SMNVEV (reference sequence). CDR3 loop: CASSLGQQYQETQYF. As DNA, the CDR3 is TGTGCCAGCAGCCTCGGACAGCAGTACCAAGAGACCCAGTACTTC.

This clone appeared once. CDR3 residues: CASSANTDTQYF. The CDR3 DNA is TGTGCCAGCAGCGCGAACACAGATACGCAGTATTTT. The chain joins TRBV9 to TRBJ2-3; D remains unclear. This CDR3 contains 12 residues. The V and J ends lost 3 bases and 2 bases respectively, with 4 bases between them. CDR1 and CDR2 from the germline V gene are SGDLS and YYNGEE.

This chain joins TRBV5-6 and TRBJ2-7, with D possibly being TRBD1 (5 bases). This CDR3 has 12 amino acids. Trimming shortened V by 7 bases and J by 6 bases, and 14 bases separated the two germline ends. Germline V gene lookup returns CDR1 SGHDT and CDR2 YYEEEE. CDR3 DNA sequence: TGTGCCAGCGACGGCAGGGAAGGCGAGCAGTACTTC. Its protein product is CASDGREGEQYF. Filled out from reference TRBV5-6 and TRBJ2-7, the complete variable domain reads DAGVTQSPTHLIKTRGQQVTLRCSPKSGHDTVSWYQQALGQGPQFIFQYYEEEERQRGNFPDRFSGHQFPNYSSELNVNALLLGDSALYLCASDGREGEQYFGPGTRLTVT.

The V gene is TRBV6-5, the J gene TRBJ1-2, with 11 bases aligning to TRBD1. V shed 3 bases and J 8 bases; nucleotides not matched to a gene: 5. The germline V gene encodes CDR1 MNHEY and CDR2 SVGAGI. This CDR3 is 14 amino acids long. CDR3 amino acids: CASSYRDRGSGYTF. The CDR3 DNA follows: TGTGCCAGCAGTTATCGGGACAGGGGGAGCGGCTACACCTTC.

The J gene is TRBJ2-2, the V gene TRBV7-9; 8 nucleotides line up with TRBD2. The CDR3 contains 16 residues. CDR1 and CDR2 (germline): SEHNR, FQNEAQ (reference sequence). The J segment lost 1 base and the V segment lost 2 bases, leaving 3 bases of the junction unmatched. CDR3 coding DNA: TGTGCCAGCAGCTTACGGGGGGGCAGGAACACCGGGGAGCTGTTTTTT. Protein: CASSLRGGRNTGELFF.

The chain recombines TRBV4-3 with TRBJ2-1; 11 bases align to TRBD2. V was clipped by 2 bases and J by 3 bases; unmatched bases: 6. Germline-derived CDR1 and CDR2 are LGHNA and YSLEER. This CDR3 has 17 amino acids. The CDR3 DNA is TGCGCCAGCAGCCAATATAGCGGGGGGGATAGCTACAATGAGCAGTTCTTC. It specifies CASSQYSGGDSYNEQFF.

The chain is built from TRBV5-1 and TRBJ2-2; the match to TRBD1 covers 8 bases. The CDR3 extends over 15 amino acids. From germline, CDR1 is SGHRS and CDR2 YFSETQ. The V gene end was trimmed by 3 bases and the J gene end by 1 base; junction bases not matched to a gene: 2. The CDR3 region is CASSYTGGNTGELFF. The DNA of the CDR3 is TGCGCCAGCAGCTACACAGGGGGGAACACCGGGGAGCTGTTTTTT.

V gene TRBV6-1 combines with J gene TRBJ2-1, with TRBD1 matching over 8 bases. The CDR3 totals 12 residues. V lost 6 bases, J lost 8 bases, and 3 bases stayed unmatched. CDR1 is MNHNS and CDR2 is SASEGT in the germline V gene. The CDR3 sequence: CASSVQGDEQFF. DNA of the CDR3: TGTGCCAGCAGCGTACAGGGGGATGAGCAGTTCTTC.

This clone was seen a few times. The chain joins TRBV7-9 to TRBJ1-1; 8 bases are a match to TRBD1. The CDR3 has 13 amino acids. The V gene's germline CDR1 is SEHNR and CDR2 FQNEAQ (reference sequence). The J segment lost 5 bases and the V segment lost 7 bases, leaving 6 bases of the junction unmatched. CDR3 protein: CASTGQGITEAFF. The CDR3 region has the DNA TGTGCCAGCACCGGACAGGGTATAACTGAAGCTTTCTTT.